The entry that follows covers one TCR beta chain sequence. This sample stems from a study of blood T cell repertoires in COVID-19. The germline V gene encodes CDR1 SGDLS and CDR2 YYNGEE. J lost 0 bases, V lost 1 base, and 3 bases had no gene match. The CDR3 is 16 amino acids. The data were produced by immunoSEQ multiplex PCR, yet TCRdb's version contains in-frame clones alone and is incomplete. The sample contains about 110,000 clones, 65% to 80% of which appear only once. This chain links TRBV9 with TRBJ1-3; TRBD1 aligns across 8 bases. The sequenced material came from peripheral blood. The TCR comes from a woman aged 40 to 50 with acute or convalescent COVID-19. CDR3 sequence (DNA): TGTGCCAGCAGCGTACTAGGACAGGGCTCTGGAAACACCATATATTTT. Its translation is CASSVLGQGSGNTIYF.